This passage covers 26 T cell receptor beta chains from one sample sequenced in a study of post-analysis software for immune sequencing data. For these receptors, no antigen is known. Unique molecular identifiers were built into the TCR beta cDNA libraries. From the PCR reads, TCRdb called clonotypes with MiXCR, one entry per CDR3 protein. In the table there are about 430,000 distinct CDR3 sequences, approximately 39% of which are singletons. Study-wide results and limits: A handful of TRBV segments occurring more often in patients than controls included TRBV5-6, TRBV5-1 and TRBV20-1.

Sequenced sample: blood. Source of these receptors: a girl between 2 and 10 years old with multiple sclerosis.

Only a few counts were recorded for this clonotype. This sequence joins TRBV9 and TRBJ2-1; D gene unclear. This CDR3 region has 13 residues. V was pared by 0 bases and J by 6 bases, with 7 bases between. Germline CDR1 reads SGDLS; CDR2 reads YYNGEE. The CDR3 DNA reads TGTGCCAGCAGCGTAGGAACTTCCAATGAGCAGTTCTTC. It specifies CASSVGTSNEQFF.

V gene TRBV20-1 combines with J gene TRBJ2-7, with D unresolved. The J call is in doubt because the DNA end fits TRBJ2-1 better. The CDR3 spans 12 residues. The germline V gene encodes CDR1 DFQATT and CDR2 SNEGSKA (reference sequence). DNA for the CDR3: TGCAGTGCTGCCAATCAATACAATGAGCAGTTCTTC. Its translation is CSAANQYNEQFF.

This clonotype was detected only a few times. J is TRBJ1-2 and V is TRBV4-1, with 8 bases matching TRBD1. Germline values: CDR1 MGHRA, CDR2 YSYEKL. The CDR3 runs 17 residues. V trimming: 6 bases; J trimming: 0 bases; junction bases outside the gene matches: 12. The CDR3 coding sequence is TGCGCCAGCAGGGGGATAGGGGACAGGTGGGCTAACTATGGCTACACCTTC. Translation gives CASRGIGDRWANYGYTF.

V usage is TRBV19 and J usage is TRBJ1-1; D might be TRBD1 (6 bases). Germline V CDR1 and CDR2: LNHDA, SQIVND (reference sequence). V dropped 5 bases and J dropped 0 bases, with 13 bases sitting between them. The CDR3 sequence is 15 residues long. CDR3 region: CASSEFEGVNTEAFF. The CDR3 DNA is TGTGCCAGTAGTGAATTCGAGGGGGTGAACACTGAAGCTTTCTTT.

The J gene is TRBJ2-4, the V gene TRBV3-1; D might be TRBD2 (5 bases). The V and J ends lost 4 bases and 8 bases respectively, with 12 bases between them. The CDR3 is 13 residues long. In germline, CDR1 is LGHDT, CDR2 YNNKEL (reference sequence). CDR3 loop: CASSPGGFDIQYF. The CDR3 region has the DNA TGTGCCAGCAGCCCCGGAGGTTTTGACATTCAGTACTTC. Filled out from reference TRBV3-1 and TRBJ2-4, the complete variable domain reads DTAVSQTPKYLVTQMGNDKSIKCEQNLGHDTMYWYKQDSKKFLKIMFSYNNKELIINETVPNRFSPKSPDKAHLNLHINSLELGDSAVYFCASSPGGFDIQYFGAGTRLSVL.

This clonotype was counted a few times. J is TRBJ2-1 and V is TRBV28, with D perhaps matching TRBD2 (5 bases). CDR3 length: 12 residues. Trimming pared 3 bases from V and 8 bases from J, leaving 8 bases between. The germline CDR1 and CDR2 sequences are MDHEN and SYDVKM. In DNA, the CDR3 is TGTGCCAGCAGTTTGACTACCTATGAGCAGTTCTTC. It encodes CASSLTTYEQFF.

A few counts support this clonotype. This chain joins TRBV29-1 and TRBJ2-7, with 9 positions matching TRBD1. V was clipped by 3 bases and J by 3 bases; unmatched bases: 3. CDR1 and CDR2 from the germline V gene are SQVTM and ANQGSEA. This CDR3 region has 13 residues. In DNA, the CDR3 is TGCAGCGTTGAGGGACAGGGCCTCTACGAGCAGTACTTC. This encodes CSVEGQGLYEQYF.

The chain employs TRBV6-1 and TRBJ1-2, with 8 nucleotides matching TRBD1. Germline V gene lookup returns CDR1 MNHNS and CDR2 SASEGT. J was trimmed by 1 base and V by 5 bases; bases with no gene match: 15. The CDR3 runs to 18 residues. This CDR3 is CASSQTPFGRGLNYGYTF. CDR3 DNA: TGTGCCAGCAGTCAAACCCCCTTTGGCAGGGGGCTTAACTATGGCTACACCTTC.

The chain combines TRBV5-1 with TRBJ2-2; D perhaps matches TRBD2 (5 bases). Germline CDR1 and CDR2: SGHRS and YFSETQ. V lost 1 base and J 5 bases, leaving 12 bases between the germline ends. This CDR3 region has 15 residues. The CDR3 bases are TGCGCCAGCAGCTTGCTCGGGATAATAACCGGGGAGCTGTTTTTT. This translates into CASSLLGIITGELFF. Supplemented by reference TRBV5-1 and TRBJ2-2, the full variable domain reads KAGVTQTPRYLIKTRGQQVTLSCSPISGHRSVSWYQQTPGQGLQFLFEYFSETQRNKGNFPGRFSGRQFSNSRSEMNVSTLELGDSALYLCASSLLGIITGELFFGEGSRLTVL.

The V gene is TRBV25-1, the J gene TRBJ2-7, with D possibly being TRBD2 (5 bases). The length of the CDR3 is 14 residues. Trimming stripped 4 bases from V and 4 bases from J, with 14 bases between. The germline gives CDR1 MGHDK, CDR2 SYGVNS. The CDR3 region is CASSGSWSGYEQYF. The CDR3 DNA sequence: TGTGCCAGCAGTGGTTCCTGGAGCGGATACGAGCAGTACTTC.

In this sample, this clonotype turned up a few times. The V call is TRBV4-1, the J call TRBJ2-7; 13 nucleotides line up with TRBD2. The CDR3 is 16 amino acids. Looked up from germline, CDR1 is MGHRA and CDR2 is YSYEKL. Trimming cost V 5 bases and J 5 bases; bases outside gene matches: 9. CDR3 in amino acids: CASSFRTSGRLNEQYF. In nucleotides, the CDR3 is TGCGCCAGCAGCTTTCGGACTAGCGGGAGACTCAACGAGCAGTACTTC.

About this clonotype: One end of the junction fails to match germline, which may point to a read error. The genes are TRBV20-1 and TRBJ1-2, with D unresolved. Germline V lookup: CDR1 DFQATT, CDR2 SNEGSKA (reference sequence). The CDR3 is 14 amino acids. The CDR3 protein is CGARVRGHSYGYTF. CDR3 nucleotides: TGCGGTGCTAGAGTGCGCGGCCACTCCTATGGCTACACCTTC.

The CDR3 DNA follows: TGTGCCAGTAAAAAGGTGGGGGGAGAGACCCAGTACTTC. Its translation: CASKKVGGETQYF. The V call is TRBV28, the J call TRBJ2-5, with D possibly TRBD2 on 6 matching bases. CDR3 length: 13 amino acids. Germline V gene sequence: CDR1 MDHEN, CDR2 SYDVKM. The ends were cut back, 9 bases at V and 4 bases at J, with 15 bases in the middle.

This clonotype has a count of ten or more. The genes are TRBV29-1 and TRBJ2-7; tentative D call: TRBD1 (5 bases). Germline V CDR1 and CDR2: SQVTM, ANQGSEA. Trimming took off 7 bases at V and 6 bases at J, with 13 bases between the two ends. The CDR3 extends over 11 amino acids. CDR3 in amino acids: CSAVRDPEQYF. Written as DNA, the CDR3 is TGCAGCGCCGTCAGGGATCCCGAGCAGTACTTC.

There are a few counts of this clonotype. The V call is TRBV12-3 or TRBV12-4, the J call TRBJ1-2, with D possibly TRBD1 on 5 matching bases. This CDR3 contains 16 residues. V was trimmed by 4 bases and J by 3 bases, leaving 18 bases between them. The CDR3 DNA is TGTGCCAGCAGTTCTCTACCACGCCCAGGGTACTATGGCTACACCTTC. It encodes CASSSLPRPGYYGYTF.

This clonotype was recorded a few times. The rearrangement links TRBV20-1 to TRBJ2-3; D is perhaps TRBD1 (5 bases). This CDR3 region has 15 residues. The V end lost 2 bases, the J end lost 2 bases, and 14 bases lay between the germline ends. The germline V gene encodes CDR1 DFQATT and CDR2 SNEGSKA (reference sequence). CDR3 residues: CSARQRGHTTDTQYF. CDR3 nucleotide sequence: TGCAGTGCTAGACAACGAGGACATACCACAGATACGCAGTATTTT.

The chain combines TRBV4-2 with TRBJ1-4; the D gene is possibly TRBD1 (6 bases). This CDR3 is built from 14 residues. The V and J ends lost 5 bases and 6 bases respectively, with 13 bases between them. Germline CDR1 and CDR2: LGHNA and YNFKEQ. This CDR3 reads CASSAAGVDEKLFF. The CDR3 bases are TGTGCCAGCAGCGCAGCAGGGGTGGATGAAAAACTGTTTTTT.

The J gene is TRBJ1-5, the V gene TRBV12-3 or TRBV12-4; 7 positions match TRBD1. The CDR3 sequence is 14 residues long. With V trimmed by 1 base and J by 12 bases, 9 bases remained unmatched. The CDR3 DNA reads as TGTGCCAGCAGTTTAGGCAGGGGGTATACGGTCCAGCATTTT. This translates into CASSLGRGYTVQHF.

The CDR3, as DNA: TGTGCCGTGCGTGGACTAGCGAAAGAGACCCAGTACTTC. This sequence encodes CAVRGLAKETQYF. This chain joins TRBV10-3 and TRBJ2-4, with 9 bases aligning to TRBD2. Gene TRBJ2-5 matches the end of the DNA better, so the J call may be wrong. Germline values: CDR1 ENHRY, CDR2 SYGVKD. The CDR3 is made up of 13 amino acids.

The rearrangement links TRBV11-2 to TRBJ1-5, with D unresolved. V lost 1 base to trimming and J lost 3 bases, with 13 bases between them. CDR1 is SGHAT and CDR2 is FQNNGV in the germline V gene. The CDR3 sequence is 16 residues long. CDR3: CASSLGPQATNQPQHF. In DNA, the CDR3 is TGTGCCAGCAGCTTAGGTCCACAAGCTACCAATCAGCCCCAGCATTTT.

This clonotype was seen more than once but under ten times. CDR3 loop: CSARDTVTGNLPFF. CDR3 coding DNA: TGCAGTGCTAGAGATACCGTGACAGGGAATTTACCGTTCTTC. The chain recombines TRBV20-1 with TRBJ2-1, with TRBD1 matching over 7 bases. Trimming removed 0 bases from V and 15 bases from J; junction bases left unmatched: 14. The germline gives CDR1 DFQATT, CDR2 SNEGSKA (reference sequence). This CDR3 is built from 14 residues.

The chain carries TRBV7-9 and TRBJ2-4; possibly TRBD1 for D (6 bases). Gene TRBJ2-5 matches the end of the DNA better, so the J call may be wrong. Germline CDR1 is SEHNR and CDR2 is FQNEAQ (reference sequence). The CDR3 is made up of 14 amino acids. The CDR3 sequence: CASSLSGATQTQYF. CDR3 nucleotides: TGTGCCAGCAGCTTGTCAGGGGCCACCCAGACCCAGTACTTC.

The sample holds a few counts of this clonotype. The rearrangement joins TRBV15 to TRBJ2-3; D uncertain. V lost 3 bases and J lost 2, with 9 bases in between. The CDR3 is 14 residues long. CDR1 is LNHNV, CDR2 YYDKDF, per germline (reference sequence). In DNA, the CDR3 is TGTGCCACCAGCAGCCCGGAGTTCACAGATACGCAGTATTTT. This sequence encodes CATSSPEFTDTQYF.

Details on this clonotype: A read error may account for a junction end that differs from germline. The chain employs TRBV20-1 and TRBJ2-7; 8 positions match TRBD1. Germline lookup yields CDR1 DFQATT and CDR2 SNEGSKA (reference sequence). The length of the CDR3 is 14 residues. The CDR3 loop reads CSARVGTGPYKQYF. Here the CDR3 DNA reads TGCAGTGCTAGAGTCGGGACAGGCCCCTACAAGCAGTACTTC.

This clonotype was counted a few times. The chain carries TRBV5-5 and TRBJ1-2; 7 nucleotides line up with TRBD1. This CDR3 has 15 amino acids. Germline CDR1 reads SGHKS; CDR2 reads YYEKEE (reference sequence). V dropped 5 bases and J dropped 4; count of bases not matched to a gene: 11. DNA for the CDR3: TGTGCCAGCAGTTCACCGGGACAGAATACCTATGGCTACACCTTC. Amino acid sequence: CASSSPGQNTYGYTF. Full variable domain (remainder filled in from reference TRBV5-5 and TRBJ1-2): DAGVTQSPTHLIKTRGQQVTLRCSPISGHKSVSWYQQVLGQGPQFIFQYYEKEERGRGNFPDRFSARQFPNYSSELNVNALLLGDSALYLCASSSPGQNTYGYTFGSGTRLTVV.

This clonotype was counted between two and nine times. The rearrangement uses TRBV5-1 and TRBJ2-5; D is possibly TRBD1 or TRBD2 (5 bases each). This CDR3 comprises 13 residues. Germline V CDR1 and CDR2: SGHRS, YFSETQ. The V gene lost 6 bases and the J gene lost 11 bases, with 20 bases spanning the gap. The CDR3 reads CASIGDVPYKQYF. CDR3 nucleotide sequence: TGCGCCAGCATAGGGGACGTCCCCTACAAGCAGTACTTC.